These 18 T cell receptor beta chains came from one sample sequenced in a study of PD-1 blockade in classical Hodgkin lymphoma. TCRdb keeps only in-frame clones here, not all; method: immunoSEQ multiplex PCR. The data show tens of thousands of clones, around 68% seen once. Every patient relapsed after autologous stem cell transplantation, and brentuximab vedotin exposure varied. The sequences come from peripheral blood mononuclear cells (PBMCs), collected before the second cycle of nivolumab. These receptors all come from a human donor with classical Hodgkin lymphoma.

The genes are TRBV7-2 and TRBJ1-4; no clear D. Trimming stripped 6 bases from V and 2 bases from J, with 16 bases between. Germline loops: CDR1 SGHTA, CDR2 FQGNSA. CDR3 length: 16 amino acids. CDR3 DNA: TGTGCCAGCAGAACCGGCGGCGGGAACACTAATGAAAAACTGTTTTTT. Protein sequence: CASRTGGGNTNEKLFF.

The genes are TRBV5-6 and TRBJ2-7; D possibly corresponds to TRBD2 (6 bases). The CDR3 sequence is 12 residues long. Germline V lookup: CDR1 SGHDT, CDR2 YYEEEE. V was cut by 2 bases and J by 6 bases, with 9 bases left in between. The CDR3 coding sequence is TGTGCCAGCAGCTTCGGAGGGGTCGAGCAGTACTTC. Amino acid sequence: CASSFGGVEQYF.

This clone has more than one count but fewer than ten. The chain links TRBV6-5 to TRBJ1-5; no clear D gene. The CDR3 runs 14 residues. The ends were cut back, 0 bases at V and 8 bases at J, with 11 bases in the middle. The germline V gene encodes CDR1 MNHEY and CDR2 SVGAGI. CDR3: CASSYSAGVEPQHF. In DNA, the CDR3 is TGTGCCAGCAGTTACTCGGCGGGTGTGGAGCCCCAGCATTTT.

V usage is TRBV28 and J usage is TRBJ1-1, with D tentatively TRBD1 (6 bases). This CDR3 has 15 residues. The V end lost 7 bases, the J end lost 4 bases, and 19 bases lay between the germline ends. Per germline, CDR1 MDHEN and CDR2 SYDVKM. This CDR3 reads CASNTHGGGGTEAFF. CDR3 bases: TGTGCCAGCAACACGCACGGGGGCGGAGGCACTGAAGCTTTCTTT.

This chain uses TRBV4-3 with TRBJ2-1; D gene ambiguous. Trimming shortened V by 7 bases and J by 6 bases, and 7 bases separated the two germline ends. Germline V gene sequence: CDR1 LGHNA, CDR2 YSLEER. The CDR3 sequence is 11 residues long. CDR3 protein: CASIRSNEQFF. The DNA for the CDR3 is TGCGCCAGCATCCGTTCCAATGAGCAGTTCTTC.

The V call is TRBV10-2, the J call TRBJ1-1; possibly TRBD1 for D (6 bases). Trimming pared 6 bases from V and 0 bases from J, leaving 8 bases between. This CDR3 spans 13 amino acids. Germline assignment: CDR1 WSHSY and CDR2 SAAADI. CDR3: CASSQGMNTEAFF. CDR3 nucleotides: TGCGCCAGCAGCCAGGGGATGAACACTGAAGCTTTCTTT.

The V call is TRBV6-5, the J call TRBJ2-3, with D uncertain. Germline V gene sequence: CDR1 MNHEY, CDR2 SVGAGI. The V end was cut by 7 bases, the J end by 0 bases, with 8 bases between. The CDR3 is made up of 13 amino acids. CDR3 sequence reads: CASKVDSTDTQYF. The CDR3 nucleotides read TGTGCCAGCAAAGTCGACAGCACAGATACGCAGTATTTT.

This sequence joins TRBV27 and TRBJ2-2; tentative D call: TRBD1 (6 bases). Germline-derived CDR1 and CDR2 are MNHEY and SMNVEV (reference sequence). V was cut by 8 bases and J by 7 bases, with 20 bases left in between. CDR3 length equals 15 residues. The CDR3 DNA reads TGTGCCAGCGGGATGAGGGACAACCCCCTCGGGGAGCTGTTTTTT. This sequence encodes CASGMRDNPLGELFF.

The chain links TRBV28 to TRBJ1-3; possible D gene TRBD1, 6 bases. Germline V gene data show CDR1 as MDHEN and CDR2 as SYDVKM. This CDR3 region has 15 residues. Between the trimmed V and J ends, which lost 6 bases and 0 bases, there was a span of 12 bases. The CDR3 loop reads CASSLDRISGNTIYF. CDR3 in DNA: TGTGCCAGCAGCCTTGACAGGATCTCTGGAAACACCATATATTTT.

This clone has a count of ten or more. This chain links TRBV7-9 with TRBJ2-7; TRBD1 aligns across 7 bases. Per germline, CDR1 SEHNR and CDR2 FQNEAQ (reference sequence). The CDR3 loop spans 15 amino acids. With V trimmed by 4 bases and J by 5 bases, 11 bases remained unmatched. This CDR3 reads CASSSVGSGGHEQYF. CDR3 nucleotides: TGTGCCAGCAGCTCCGTTGGGTCAGGGGGACACGAGCAGTACTTC.

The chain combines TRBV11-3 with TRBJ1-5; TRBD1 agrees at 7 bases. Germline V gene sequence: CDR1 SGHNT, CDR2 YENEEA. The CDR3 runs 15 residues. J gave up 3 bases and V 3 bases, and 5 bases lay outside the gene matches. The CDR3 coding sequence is TGTGCCAGCAGCTTGACAGGGATGGACAATCAGCCCCAGCATTTT. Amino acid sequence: CASSLTGMDNQPQHF.

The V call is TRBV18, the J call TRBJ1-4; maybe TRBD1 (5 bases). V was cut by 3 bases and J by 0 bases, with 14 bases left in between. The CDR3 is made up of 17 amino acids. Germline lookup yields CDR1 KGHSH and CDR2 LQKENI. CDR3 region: CASSPRQLPSTNEKLFF. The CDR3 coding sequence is TGTGCCAGCTCACCTAGACAGCTTCCTTCAACTAATGAAAAACTGTTTTTT.

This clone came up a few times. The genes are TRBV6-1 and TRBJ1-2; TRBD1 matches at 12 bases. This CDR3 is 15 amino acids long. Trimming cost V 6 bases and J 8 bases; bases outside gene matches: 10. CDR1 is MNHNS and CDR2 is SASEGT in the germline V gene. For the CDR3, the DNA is TGTGCCAGCAGCTCGGGGACAGGGGGCCTGGTAGGCTACACCTTC. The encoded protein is CASSSGTGGLVGYTF.

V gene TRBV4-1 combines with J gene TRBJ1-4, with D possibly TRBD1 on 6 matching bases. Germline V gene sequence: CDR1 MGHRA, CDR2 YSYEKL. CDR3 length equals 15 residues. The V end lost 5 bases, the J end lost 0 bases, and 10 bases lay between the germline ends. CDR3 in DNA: TGCGCCAGCAGCGGGGGCGGGGCAACTAATGAAAAACTGTTTTTT. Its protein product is CASSGGGATNEKLFF.

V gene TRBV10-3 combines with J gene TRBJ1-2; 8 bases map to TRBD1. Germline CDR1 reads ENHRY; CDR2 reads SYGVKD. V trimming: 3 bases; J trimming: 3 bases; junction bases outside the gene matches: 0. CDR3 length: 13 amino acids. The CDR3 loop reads CAISEQGDYGYTF. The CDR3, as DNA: TGTGCCATCAGTGAACAGGGGGACTATGGCTACACCTTC.

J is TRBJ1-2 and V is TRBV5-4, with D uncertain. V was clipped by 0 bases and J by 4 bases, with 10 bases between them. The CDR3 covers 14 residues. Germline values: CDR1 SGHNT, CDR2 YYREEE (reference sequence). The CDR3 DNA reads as TGTGCCAGCAGCTTGGGTCCAGGAACCTATGGCTACACCTTC. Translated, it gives CASSLGPGTYGYTF. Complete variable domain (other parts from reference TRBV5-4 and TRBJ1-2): ETGVTQSPTHLIKTRGQQVTLRCSSQSGHNTVSWYQQALGQGPQFIFQYYREEENGRGNFPPRFSGLQFPNYSSELNVNALELDDSALYLCASSLGPGTYGYTFGSGTRLTVV.

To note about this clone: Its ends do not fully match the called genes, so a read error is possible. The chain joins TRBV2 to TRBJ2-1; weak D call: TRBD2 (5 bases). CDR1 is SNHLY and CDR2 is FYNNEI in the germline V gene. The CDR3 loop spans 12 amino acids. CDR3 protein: CASKPNVRVGIF. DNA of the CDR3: TGTGCCAGCAAACCTAACGTGAGGGTAGGGATCTTC.

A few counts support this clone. CDR3 in amino acids: CASSLIGQPQHF. CDR3 nucleotide sequence: TGTGCCAGCAGTTTGATAGGTCAGCCCCAGCATTTT. The genes are TRBV28 and TRBJ1-5; D is unresolved. The CDR3 runs 12 residues. CDR1 and CDR2 from the germline V gene are MDHEN and SYDVKM. The ends were cut back, 3 bases at V and 6 bases at J, with 6 bases in the middle.